The present T cell receptor (beta chain) was sequenced within a study of T-cell memory formation after mild COVID-19. V shed 9 bases and J shed 1 base, with 18 bases lying between them. Germline loops: CDR1 SEHNR, CDR2 FQNEAQ (reference sequence). This CDR3 comprises 15 residues. Via MiXCR, TCRdb re-called the 5' RACE reads, giving one row per CDR3 protein. The sample records a few hundred thousand distinct CDR3 sequences, 13% to 15% being singletons. The sequencing input was PBMCs or a T cell subset sorted from them (not recorded which). The chain joins TRBV7-9 to TRBJ2-5; no definite D call. This receptor was obtained from a man in his late teens or twenties who had mild COVID-19 (a few samples of this study predate the infection). Cell type and time point are not known. CDR3 bases: TGTGCCAGTGGATTTGAGTGGGGTTCCCAAGAGACCCAGTACTTC. It codes for CASGFEWGSQETQYF.